These 14 T cell receptor beta chains were sequenced from one sample in a study of early T cells in non-severe SARS-CoV-2 infection. TCRdb re-analysed the 5' RACE reads in MiXCR, keeping a single row per CDR3 protein. Among roughly 60,000 distinct CDR3 sequences listed, about 7.1% were seen once. The specimen comprised whole blood, sampled at baseline. The receptors here all came from an adult who was a healthcare worker with PCR-confirmed SARS-CoV-2 infection or an uninfected control (not recorded which).

This clonotype was picked up many times. The chain joins TRBV24-1 to TRBJ2-5, with 9 bases identical to TRBD2. Germline CDR1 reads KGHDR; CDR2 reads SFDVKD. After removal of 7 bases from V and 3 bases from J, the junction contained 8 bases not matched to a gene. The CDR3 runs to 15 residues. The CDR3 DNA is TGTGCCACCAGCAGGTCGGCTAGCGGGGAAGAGACCCAGTACTTC. Amino acid sequence: CATSRSASGEETQYF.

The chain has TRBV5-4 and TRBJ2-3; no clear D. The V end was cut by 0 bases, the J end by 7 bases, with 12 bases between. Germline V gives CDR1 SGHNT, CDR2 YYREEE (reference sequence). The CDR3 length is 14 residues. The CDR3 coding sequence is TGTGCCAGCAGCTTGGGCCCCCTTGGGAATACGCAGTATTTT. The encoded protein is CASSLGPLGNTQYF. Full variable domain (remainder filled in from reference TRBV5-4 and TRBJ2-3): ETGVTQSPTHLIKTRGQQVTLRCSSQSGHNTVSWYQQALGQGPQFIFQYYREEENGRGNFPPRFSGLQFPNYSSELNVNALELDDSALYLCASSLGPLGNTQYFGPGTRLTVL.

The J gene is TRBJ1-1, the V gene TRBV20-1; the match to TRBD1 covers 8 bases. CDR3 size: 14 residues. Germline V lookup: CDR1 DFQATT, CDR2 SNEGSKA (reference sequence). The CDR3 reads CVTAARTGSTEAFF. CDR3 sequence (DNA): TGCGTAACAGCCGCGAGGACAGGGAGTACTGAAGCTTTCTTT.

This clonotype was picked up a small number of times. The chain has TRBV27 and TRBJ1-1, with 8 bases aligning to TRBD1. This CDR3 contains 16 residues. Germline V gene data show CDR1 as MNHEY and CDR2 as SMNVEV (reference sequence). After removal of 6 bases from V and 3 bases from J, the junction contained 12 bases not matched to a gene. The CDR3 reads CASSRDAGGAYTEAFF. The CDR3 nucleotides read TGTGCCAGCAGCCGTGATGCAGGGGGCGCGTACACTGAAGCTTTCTTT.

This clonotype was counted many times. V usage is TRBV24-1 and J usage is TRBJ2-5; D possibly corresponds to TRBD1 (5 bases). Germline V gene sequence: CDR1 KGHDR, CDR2 SFDVKD. This CDR3 is built from 13 residues. Trimming left V 3 bases short and J 7 bases short, with 11 bases between. The CDR3 nucleotides are TGTGCCACCAGTGATCTCCACCAGGGGACCCAGTACTTC. It specifies CATSDLHQGTQYF.

The rearrangement uses TRBV2 and TRBJ1-4, with D tentatively TRBD1 (5 bases). The V gene lost 9 bases and the J gene lost 0 bases, with 8 bases spanning the gap. Germline values: CDR1 SNHLY, CDR2 FYNNEI. This CDR3 is 13 amino acids long. The CDR3 DNA is TGTGCCAGTGGAGGGGCAACTAATGAAAAACTGTTTTTT. Encoded protein: CASGGATNEKLFF.

This clonotype was detected many times. The V gene is TRBV4-3, the J gene TRBJ1-6, with D tentatively TRBD1 (5 bases). CDR1 is LGHNA and CDR2 is YSLEER in the germline V gene. V was shortened by 0 bases and J by 9 bases, with 18 bases between the two germline ends. The CDR3 is 17 residues long. CDR3 in DNA: TGCGCCAGCAGCCAAGAATTAGGGACCGCGATCCGTTCACCCCTCCACTTT. It codes for CASSQELGTAIRSPLHF.

This rearrangement joins TRBV20-1 to TRBJ2-3; 11 nucleotides match TRBD1. Trimming cost V 5 bases and J 6 bases; bases outside gene matches: 7. The CDR3 has 14 amino acids. Per germline, CDR1 DFQATT and CDR2 SNEGSKA (reference sequence). The CDR3 DNA reads TGCAGTGCTGTTGGGACAGGGGGATTGGATACGCAGTATTTT. It encodes CSAVGTGGLDTQYF.

This chain links TRBV25-1 with TRBJ1-1; no firm D call. The CDR3 is 13 residues long. Germline-derived CDR1 and CDR2 are MGHDK and SYGVNS. The ends were cut back, 2 bases at V and 6 bases at J, with 10 bases in the middle. The CDR3 coding sequence is TGTGCCAGCAGTGAACTCAGAGACGCTGAAGCTTTCTTT. Its translation is CASSELRDAEAFF.

This clonotype was seen ten or more times. The chain employs TRBV10-2 and TRBJ1-1, with a possible D match to TRBD1 (5 bases). Between the trimmed V and J ends, which lost 2 bases and 10 bases, there was a span of 11 bases. The germline gives CDR1 WSHSY, CDR2 SAAADI. CDR3 length equals 12 residues. CDR3 sequence reads: CASSEPTDGAFF. DNA for the CDR3: TGCGCCAGCAGTGAGCCGACAGACGGAGCTTTCTTT.

The sample holds many counts of this clonotype. V usage is TRBV11-2 and J usage is TRBJ2-5; 8 nucleotides agree with TRBD1. Germline loops: CDR1 SGHAT, CDR2 FQNNGV. J lost 5 bases, V lost 5 bases, and 10 bases had no gene match. The CDR3 covers 15 residues. This CDR3 is CASSPTGGFLETQYF. In nucleotides, the CDR3 is TGTGCCAGCAGCCCCACAGGGGGTTTTCTGGAGACCCAGTACTTC.

There are a few counts of this clonotype. V and J are TRBV15 and TRBJ1-1; D is uncertain. The CDR3 spans 14 residues. Germline V CDR1 and CDR2: LNHNV, YYDKDF (reference sequence). V was cut by 3 bases and J by 3 bases, with 11 bases left in between. CDR3 coding DNA: TGTGCCACCAGCAGGAGGGCTCAGTACACTGAAGCTTTCTTT. This sequence encodes CATSRRAQYTEAFF.

In nucleotides, the CDR3 is TGTGCCAGCGGTCTGACAGGGAGGGTAGAGACCCAGTACTTC. Its translation is CASGLTGRVETQYF. The genes are TRBV6-2 or TRBV6-3 and TRBJ2-5; tentatively, D is TRBD1 or TRBD2 (7 bases each). CDR1 and CDR2 (germline): MNHEY, SVGEGT. The CDR3 runs to 14 residues. V lost 8 bases and J lost 4, with 17 bases in between.

In this sample, this clonotype turned up many times. The V gene is TRBV20-1, the J gene TRBJ1-6; possibly TRBD1 for D (6 bases). Per the germline V gene, CDR1 is DFQATT and CDR2 is SNEGSKA (reference sequence). Trimming pared 3 bases from V and 8 bases from J, leaving 14 bases between. This CDR3 has 14 amino acids. CDR3 nucleotides: TGCAGTGCTAGGCAATTGGACAGACATTCACCCCTCCACTTT. Its translation: CSARQLDRHSPLHF.